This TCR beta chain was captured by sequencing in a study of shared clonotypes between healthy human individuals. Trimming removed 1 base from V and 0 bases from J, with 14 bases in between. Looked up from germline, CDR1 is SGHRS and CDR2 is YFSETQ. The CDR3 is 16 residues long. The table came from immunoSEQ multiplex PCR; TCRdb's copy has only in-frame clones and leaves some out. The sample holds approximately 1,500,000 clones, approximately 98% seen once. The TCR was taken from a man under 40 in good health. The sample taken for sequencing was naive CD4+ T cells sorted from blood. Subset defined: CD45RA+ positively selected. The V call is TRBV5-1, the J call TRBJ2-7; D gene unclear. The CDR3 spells CASSLWLGQSSYEQYF. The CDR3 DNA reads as TGCGCCAGCAGCTTGTGGTTAGGGCAGAGCTCCTACGAGCAGTACTTC.